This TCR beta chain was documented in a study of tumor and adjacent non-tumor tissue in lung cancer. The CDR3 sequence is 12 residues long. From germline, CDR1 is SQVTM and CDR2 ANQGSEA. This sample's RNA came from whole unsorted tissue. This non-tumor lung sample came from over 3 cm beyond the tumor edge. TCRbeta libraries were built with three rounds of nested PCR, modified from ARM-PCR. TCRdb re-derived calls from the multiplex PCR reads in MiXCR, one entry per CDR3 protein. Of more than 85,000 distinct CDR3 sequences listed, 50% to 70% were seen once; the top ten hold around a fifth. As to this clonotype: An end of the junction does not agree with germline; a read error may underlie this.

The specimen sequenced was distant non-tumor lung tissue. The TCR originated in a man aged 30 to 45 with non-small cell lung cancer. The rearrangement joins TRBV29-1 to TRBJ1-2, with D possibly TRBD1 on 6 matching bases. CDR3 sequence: CNVGRGDYGYIF. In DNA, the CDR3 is TGCAACGTTGGGAGGGGGGACTATGGCTACATCTTC.